This T cell receptor beta chain is from a study of T cell responses to AZD1222 COVID-19 vaccine. Assay used: immunoSEQ multiplex PCR; TCRdb lists only in-frame clones, some missing. The sample lists about 110,000 clones; 70% to 90% were seen once. V shed 1 base and J shed 0 bases, with 10 bases lying between them. The CDR3 is 16 residues long. Germline lookup yields CDR1 SGHVS and CDR2 FQNEAQ. About this clone: Its cognate antigen is unknown.

The study, taken as a whole, reports: Spike-specific TCR depth and breadth grew after two AZD1222 doses. Unmutated variant regions are reportedly the target of nearly half of TCRs that are spike-specific. The CD4 TCRs associated with vaccination extended across spike and predominated at 160-218 and 743-854. Clonal diversity was possibly underestimated, and the donors were mostly white British, with more females.

This chain uses TRBV7-8 with TRBJ1-3; tentatively, D is TRBD1 (5 bases). This clonotype was obtained from an adult who received the AZD1222 COVID-19 vaccine. The specimen comprised peripheral blood, sampled 28 days after the second AZD1222 dose. CDR3 nucleotide sequence: TGTGCCAGCAGCTTAGTGCAGGGTCGCTCTGGAAACACCATATATTTT. It encodes CASSLVQGRSGNTIYF.